This T cell receptor (beta chain) was sequenced in a study of CD8+CD57+ T cells in acquired aplastic anemia. Study-wide context: Across the sorted CD4+ and CD8+ cells, DNA amounts averaged about 3.1 ug. In CD4+ cells, healthy donors produced an average of approximately 11 million reads. Study conclusions and caveats: Patients and controls had CD8+ Simpson's diversity values that were not significantly distinct. Patients and controls had in common twenty-nine CD8+ CDR3 sequences.

Genomic DNA was employed as the template in profiling TCR beta VDJ and CDR3. TCRdb recomputed calls from the reads with MiXCR, one row per CDR3 protein. The sample contains about 190,000 distinct CDR3 sequences, less than 70% of which appear only once. Concerning this clonotype: Its antigen is currently unknown.

This CDR3 is 13 amino acids long. Germline V gene lookup returns CDR1 SEHNR and CDR2 FQNEAQ (reference sequence). The V end was cut by 5 bases, the J end by 9 bases, with 11 bases between. V gene TRBV7-9 combines with J gene TRBJ1-6; perhaps TRBD1 as D (6 bases). Input material: sorted CD4+, CD8+, or CD8+CD57+ T cells (not recorded which) from PBMCs. This receptor was taken from a human donor in good health, serving as a control. The CDR3 DNA follows: TGTGCCAGCAGCCGGACAGAGTTTTCACCCCTCCACTTT. The encoded protein is CASSRTEFSPLHF. The whole variable domain, filled in from reference TRBV7-9 and TRBJ1-6, reads DTGVSQNPRHKITKRGQNVTFRCDPISEHNRLYWYRQTLGQGPEFLTYFQNEAQLEKSRLLSDRFSAERPKGSFSTLEIQRTEQGDSAMYLCASSRTEFSPLHFGNGTRLTVT.